This record covers a single TCR beta chain. Its antigen is undetermined. Donors were ostensibly healthy at sampling, although undocumented immune exposures were probable. The CDR3 loop spans 13 amino acids. Looked up from germline, CDR1 is LNHNV and CDR2 is YYDKDF (reference sequence). V was clipped by 4 bases and J by 5 bases, with 9 bases between them. The PCR employed 60 Vbeta primers together with 13 Jbeta primers. Here immunoSEQ multiplex PCR was the method, and the copy in TCRdb shows in-frame clones only, minus some. The data hold tens of thousands of clones, with over 55% observed a single time. The data are from a study of cytomegalovirus exposure and HLA in healthy donors. Study-wide background: For the 300 to 400 genotyped donors, over 80% fell within the Caucasian-associated ancestry cluster.

Study findings and constraints: The study found most TCR sequences rare, yet found some public TCRs in many donors. No immune exposure information besides CMV serostatus was available.

The chain is built from TRBV15 and TRBJ1-5; D ambiguous. Sequencing used PBMCs. The source is a woman aged 25 to 39 in good health and CMV-seronegative. The CDR3 protein is CATSNQHDQPQHF. The CDR3 nucleotides read TGTGCCACCAGCAATCAACATGATCAGCCCCAGCATTTT. The full variable domain, rest sourced from reference TRBV15 and TRBJ1-5, is DAMVIQNPRYQVTQFGKPVTLSCSQTLNHNVMYWYQQKSSQAPKLLFHYYDKDFNNEADTPDNFQSRRPNTSFCFLDIRSPGLGDTAMYLCATSNQHDQPQHFGDGTRLSIL.